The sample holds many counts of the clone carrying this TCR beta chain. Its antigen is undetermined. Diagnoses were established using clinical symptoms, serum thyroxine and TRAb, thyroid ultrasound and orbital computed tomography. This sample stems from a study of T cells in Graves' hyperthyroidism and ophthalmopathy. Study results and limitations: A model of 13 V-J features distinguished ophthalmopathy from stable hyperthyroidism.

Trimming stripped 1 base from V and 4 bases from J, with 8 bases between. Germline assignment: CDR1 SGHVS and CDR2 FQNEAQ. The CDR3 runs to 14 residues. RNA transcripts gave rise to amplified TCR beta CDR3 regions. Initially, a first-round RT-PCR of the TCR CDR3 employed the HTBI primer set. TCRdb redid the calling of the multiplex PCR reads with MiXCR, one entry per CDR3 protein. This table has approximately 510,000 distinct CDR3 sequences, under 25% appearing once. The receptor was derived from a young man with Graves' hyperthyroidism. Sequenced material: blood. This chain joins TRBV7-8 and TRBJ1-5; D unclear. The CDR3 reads CASSLVSGNQPQHF. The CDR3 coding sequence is TGTGCCAGCAGCTTAGTTTCGGGGAATCAGCCCCAGCATTTT.